One TCR beta chain is described in this entry. This sample is drawn from a study of blood T cell repertoires in COVID-19. As for the study in general: The United States, Italy and Spain were the sources of the acute and convalescent COVID-19 samples. PBMCs, B-cell-depleted T cells, or T cells provided the cDNA or gDNA that made up the material.

Germline V CDR1 and CDR2: MGHRA, YSYEKL. The CDR3 contains 15 residues. Trimming shortened V by 3 bases and J by 0 bases, and 11 bases separated the two germline ends. TCRdb's table, derived via immunoSEQ multiplex PCR, lists solely in-frame clones and lacks some. The sample comprises about 100,000 clones, about 91% of which are singletons, and 5% rests with the top ten. The receptor comes from a human donor in a cohort sampled during active COVID-19. The chain employs TRBV4-1 and TRBJ1-2; D may be TRBD1 (5 bases). The source material was peripheral blood. The CDR3 loop is CASSQTGGANYGYTF. DNA for the CDR3: TGCGCCAGCAGCCAGACGGGGGGGGCTAACTATGGCTACACCTTC.